This T cell receptor beta chain was identified in a study of blood T cell repertoires in COVID-19. Whole-study context: Acute-phase and convalescent COVID-19 samples originated in the United States, Italy and Spain.

This clone has ten or more counts. Unmatched junction bases numbered 9, after V lost 2 bases and J lost 2 bases. Looked up from germline, CDR1 is LNHDA and CDR2 is SQIVND (reference sequence). This CDR3 is 18 amino acids long. Original processing methods: Estimation of nucleated cell counts was performed using reference gene primer amplification. Some clones are missing from TCRdb's copy, which holds only in-frame ones; the method was immunoSEQ multiplex PCR. The V and J calls and clone size are taken from that table; D and trimming were inferred from the DNA. Of under 250,000 clones in the sample, roughly 86% are singletons; the top ten hold under 2%.

The chain carries TRBV19 and TRBJ1-1; TRBD1 matches at 12 bases. What was sequenced was peripheral blood. The TCR was taken from a woman aged 55 to 70 who had recovered from COVID-19. This CDR3 is CASSIYPGQGAINTEAFF. CDR3 coding DNA: TGTGCCAGTAGTATATACCCGGGACAGGGGGCGATCAACACTGAAGCTTTCTTT. The variable domain in full, completed from reference TRBV19 and TRBJ1-1, reads DGGITQSPKYLFRKEGQNVTLSCEQNLNHDAMYWYRQDPGQGLRLIYYSQIVNDFQKGDIAEGYSVSREKKESFPLTVTSAQKNPTAFYLCASSIYPGQGAINTEAFFGQGTRLTVV.